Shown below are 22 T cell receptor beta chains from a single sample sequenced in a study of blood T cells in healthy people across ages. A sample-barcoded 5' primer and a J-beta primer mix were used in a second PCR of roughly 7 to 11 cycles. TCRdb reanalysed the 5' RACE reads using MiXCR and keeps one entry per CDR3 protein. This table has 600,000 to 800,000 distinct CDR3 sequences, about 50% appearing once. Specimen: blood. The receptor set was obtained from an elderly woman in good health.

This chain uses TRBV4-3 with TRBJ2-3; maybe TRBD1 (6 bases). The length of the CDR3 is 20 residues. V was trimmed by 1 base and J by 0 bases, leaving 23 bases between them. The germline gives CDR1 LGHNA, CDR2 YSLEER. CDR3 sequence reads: CASSQVQIPLGTTSTDTQYF. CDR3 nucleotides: TGCGCCAGCAGCCAAGTTCAGATTCCCCTCGGGACAACTAGCACAGATACGCAGTATTTT.

The chain's CDR3 is CSVELHPQPQETQYF. The CDR3 coding sequence is TGCAGCGTTGAGCTTCATCCACAACCCCAAGAGACCCAGTACTTC. The chain has TRBV29-1 and TRBJ2-5; D gene unclear. Between the trimmed V and J ends, which lost 3 bases and 1 base, there was a span of 15 bases. The germline gives CDR1 SQVTM, CDR2 ANQGSEA. The CDR3 extends over 15 amino acids.

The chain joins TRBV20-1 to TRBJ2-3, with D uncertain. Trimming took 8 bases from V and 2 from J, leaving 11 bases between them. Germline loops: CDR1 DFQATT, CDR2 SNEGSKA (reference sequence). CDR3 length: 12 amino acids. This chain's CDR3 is CSTPANTDTQYF. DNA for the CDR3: TGCAGTACTCCCGCAAACACAGATACGCAGTATTTT.

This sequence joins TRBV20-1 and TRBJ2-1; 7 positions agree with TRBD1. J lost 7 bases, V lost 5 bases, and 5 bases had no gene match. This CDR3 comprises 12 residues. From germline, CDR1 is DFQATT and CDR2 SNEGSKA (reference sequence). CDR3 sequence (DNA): TGCAGTGCTCAGATCAGGGGGAATGAGCAGTTCTTC. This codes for CSAQIRGNEQFF.

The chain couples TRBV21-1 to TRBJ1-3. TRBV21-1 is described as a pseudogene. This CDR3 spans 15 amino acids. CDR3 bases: TGTGCCAGCAGCGCACGCAGACAACCTGGAAACACCATATATTTT. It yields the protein CASSARRQPGNTIYF.

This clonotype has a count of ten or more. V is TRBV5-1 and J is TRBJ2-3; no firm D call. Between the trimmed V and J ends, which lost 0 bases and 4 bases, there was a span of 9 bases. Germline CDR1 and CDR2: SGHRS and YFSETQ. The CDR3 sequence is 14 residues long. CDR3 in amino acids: CASSLGTAADTQYF. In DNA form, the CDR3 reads TGCGCCAGCAGCTTGGGGACGGCCGCAGATACGCAGTATTTT. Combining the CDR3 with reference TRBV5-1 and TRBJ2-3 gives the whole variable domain KAGVTQTPRYLIKTRGQQVTLSCSPISGHRSVSWYQQTPGQGLQFLFEYFSETQRNKGNFPGRFSGRQFSNSRSEMNVSTLELGDSALYLCASSLGTAADTQYFGPGTRLTVL.

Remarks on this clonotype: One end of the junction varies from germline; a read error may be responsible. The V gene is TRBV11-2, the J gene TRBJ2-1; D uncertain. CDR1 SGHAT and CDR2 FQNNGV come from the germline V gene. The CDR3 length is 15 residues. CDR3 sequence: CASSLPNPSHNGQFF. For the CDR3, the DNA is TGTGCCAGCAGCTTACCTAACCCGTCCCACAATGGGCAGTTCTTC.

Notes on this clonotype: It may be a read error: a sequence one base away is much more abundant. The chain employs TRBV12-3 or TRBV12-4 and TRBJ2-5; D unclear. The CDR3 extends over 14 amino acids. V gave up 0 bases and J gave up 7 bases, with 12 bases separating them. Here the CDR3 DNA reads TGTGCCAGCAGTTTAGCAGCGAGGAGAGGGACCCAGTACTTC. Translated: CASSLAARRGTQYF.

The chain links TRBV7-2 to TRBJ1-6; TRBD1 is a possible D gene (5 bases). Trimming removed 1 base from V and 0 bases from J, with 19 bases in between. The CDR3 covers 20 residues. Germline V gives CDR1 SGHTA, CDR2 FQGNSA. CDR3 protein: CASSLVGGTPQSSYNSPLHF. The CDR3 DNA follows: TGTGCCAGCAGCTTAGTGGGTGGGACCCCACAGAGCTCCTATAATTCACCCCTCCACTTT.

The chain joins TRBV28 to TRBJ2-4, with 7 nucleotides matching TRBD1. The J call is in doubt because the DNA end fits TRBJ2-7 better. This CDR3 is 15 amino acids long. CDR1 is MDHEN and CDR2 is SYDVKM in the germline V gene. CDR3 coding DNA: TGTGCCAGCAGCTCCCTGACCCGACAGGGCAGCGAGCAGTACTTC. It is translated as CASSSLTRQGSEQYF.

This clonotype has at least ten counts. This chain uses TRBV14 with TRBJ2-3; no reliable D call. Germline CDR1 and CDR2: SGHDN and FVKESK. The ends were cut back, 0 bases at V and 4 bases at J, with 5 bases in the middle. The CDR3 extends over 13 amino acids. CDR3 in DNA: TGTGCCAGCAGCCAAGATCTGGCAGATACGCAGTATTTT. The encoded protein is CASSQDLADTQYF. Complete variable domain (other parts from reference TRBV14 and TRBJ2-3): EAGVTQFPSHSVIEKGQTVTLRCDPISGHDNLYWYRRVMGKEIKFLLHFVKESKQDESGMPNNRFLAERTGGTYSTLKVQPAELEDSGVYFCASSQDLADTQYFGPGTRLTVL.

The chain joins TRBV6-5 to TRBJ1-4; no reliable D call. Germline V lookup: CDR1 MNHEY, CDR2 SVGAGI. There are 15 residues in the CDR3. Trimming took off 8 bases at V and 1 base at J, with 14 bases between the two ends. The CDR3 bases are TGTGCCAGCCCCCTCCCCGCGGGAACTAATGAAAAACTGTTTTTT. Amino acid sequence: CASPLPAGTNEKLFF.

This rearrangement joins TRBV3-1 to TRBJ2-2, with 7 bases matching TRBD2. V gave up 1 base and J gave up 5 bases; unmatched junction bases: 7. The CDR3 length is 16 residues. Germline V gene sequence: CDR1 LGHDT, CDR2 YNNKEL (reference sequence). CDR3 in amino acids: CASSQGPREGTGELFF. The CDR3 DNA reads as TGTGCCAGCAGCCAAGGGCCCAGGGAGGGAACCGGGGAGCTGTTTTTT.

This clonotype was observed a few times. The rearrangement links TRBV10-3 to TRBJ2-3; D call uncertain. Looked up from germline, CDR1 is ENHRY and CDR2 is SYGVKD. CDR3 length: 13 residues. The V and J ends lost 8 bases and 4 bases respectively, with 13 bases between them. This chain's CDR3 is CAIDGPHPDTQYF. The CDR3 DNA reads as TGTGCCATCGACGGACCCCACCCAGATACGCAGTATTTT.

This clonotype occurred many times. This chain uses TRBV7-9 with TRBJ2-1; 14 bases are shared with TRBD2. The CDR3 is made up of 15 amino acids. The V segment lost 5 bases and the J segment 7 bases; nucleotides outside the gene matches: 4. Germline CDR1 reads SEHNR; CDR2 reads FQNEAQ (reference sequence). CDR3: CASSTGTSGRNEQFF. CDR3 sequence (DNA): TGTGCCAGCAGCACGGGGACTAGCGGGAGAAATGAGCAGTTCTTC. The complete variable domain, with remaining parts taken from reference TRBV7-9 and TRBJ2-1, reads DTGVSQNPRHKITKRGQNVTFRCDPISEHNRLYWYRQTLGQGPEFLTYFQNEAQLEKSRLLSDRFSAERPKGSFSTLEIQRTEQGDSAMYLCASSTGTSGRNEQFFGPGTRLTVL.

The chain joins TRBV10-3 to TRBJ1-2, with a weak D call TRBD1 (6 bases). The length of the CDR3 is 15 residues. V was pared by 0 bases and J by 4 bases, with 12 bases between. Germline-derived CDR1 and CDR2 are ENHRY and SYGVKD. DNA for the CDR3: TGTGCCATCAGTGAGTCTGGACAGCCAGCCTATGGCTACACCTTC. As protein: CAISESGQPAYGYTF.

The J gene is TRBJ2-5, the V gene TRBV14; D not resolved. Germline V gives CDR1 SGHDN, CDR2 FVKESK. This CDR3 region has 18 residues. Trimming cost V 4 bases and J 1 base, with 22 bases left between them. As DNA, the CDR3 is TGTGCCAGCAGCCTAAGTCACAATGGCAGCTCATTCCAAGAGACCCAGTACTTC. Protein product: CASSLSHNGSSFQETQYF.

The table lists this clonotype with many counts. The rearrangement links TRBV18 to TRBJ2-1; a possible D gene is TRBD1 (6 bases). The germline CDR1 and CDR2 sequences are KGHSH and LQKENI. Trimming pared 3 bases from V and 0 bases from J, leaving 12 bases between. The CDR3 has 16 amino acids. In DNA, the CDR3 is TGTGCCAGCTCACCCCGGACAGCCGACTCCTACAATGAGCAGTTCTTC. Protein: CASSPRTADSYNEQFF.

The CDR3 nucleotides are TGTGCCAGCAGCTTAGAGACTGTCGACTACAATGAGCAGTTCTTC. Its protein product is CASSLETVDYNEQFF. The chain links TRBV7-8 to TRBJ2-1; no clear D. Germline V gene sequence: CDR1 SGHVS, CDR2 FQNEAQ. Trimming shortened V by 1 base and J by 3 bases, and 10 bases separated the two germline ends. The CDR3 is made up of 15 amino acids. The entire variable domain, with the rest obtained from reference TRBV7-8 and TRBJ2-1, is as follows: GAGVSQSPRYKVAKRGQDVALRCDPISGHVSLFWYQQALGQGPEFLTYFQNEAQLDKSGLPSDRFFAERPEGSVSTLKIQRTQQEDSAVYLCASSLETVDYNEQFFGPGTRLTVL.

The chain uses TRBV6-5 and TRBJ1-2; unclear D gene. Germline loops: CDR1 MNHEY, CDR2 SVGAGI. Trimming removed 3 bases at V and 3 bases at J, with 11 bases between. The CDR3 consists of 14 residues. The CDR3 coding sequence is TGTGCCAGCAGTTATACCCCCGGGGACTATGGCTACACCTTC. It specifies CASSYTPGDYGYTF.

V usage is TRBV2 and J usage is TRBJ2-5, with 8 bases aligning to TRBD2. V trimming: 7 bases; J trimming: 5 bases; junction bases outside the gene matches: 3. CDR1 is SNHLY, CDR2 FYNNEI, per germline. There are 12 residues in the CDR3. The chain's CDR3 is CASTTSGETQYF. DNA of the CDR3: TGTGCCAGCACCACTAGCGGCGAGACCCAGTACTTC.

The CDR3 DNA reads TGCAGTGCTAGAGCCCCACAGGGTGATTCACCCCTCCACTTT. It yields the protein CSARAPQGDSPLHF. The chain recombines TRBV20-1 with TRBJ1-6; tentatively, D is TRBD1 (6 bases). V lost 1 base and J 8 bases, leaving 12 bases between the germline ends. The CDR3 contains 14 residues. Germline V lookup: CDR1 DFQATT, CDR2 SNEGSKA (reference sequence).